This T cell receptor (beta chain) was recorded in a study of molecular identifiers for immune sequencing clone quantification. General study points: More than 97% of effector molecules, versus under 1% of naive-cell molecules, belonged to clones above 20 RNA copies.

TCRdb re-called the PCR reads with MiXCR, one entry per CDR3 protein. The repertoire holds approximately 97,000 distinct CDR3 sequences, about 24% seen once, with roughly 1% in the top ten. In germline, CDR1 is GTSNPN, CDR2 SVGIG (reference sequence). CDR3 length: 14 residues. Trimming removed 1 base at V and 5 bases at J, with 14 bases between. This clonotype has a count of ten or more. Its antigen is not identified. V is TRBV30 and J is TRBJ2-5; D might be TRBD1 (6 bases). Sequencing was performed on naive CD8+ T cells from blood, with Jurkat cell RNA spiked in. Subset specified: FACS-sorted CD8+CD4-CCR7+CD45RA+ naive T cells. This TCR was recovered from a human donor in good health. Some libraries in this study had Jurkat cell RNA spiked in. CDR3 sequence: CAWSDYREKETQYF. In nucleotides, the CDR3 is TGTGCCTGGAGTGATTACAGGGAGAAGGAGACCCAGTACTTC.